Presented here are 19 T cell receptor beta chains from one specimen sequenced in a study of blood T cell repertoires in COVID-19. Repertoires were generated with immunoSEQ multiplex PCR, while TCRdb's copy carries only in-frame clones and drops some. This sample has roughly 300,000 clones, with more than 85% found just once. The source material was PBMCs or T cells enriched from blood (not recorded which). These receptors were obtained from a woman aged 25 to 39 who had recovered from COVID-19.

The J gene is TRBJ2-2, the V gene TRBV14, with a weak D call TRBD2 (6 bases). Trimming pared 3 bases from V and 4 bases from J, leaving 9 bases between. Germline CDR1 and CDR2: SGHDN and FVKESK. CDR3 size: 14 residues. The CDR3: CASSHGLFTGELFF. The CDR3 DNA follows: TGTGCCAGCAGCCACGGACTATTCACCGGGGAGCTGTTTTTT.

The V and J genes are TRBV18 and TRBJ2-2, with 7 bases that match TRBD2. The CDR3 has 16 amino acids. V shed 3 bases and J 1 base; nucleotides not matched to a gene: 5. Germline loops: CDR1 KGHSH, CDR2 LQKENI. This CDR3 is CASSPTAGVNTGELFF. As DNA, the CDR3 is TGTGCCAGCTCACCTACGGCGGGAGTGAACACCGGGGAGCTGTTTTTT.

CDR3 sequence (DNA): TGTGCCAGTAGCCCAGAGGGCGACTATAATTCACCCCTCCACTTT. Its protein is CASSPEGDYNSPLHF. The V gene is TRBV19, the J gene TRBJ1-6; D gene uncertain. Trimming removed 6 bases from V and 3 bases from J, with 12 bases in between. The CDR3 totals 15 residues. Germline CDR1 is LNHDA and CDR2 is SQIVND (reference sequence).

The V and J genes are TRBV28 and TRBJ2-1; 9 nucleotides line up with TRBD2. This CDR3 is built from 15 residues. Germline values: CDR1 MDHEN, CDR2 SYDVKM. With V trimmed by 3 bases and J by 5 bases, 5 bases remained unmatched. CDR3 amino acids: CASSFPASGDNEQFF. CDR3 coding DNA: TGTGCCAGCAGTTTCCCCGCTAGCGGGGACAATGAGCAGTTCTTC.

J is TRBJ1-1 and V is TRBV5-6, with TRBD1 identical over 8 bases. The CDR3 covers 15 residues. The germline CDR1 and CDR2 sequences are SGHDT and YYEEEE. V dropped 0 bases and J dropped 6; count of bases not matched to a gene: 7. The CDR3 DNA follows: TGTGCCAGCAGCTTGGCCTTTGACAGGGGTTCTGAAGCTTTCTTT. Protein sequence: CASSLAFDRGSEAFF.

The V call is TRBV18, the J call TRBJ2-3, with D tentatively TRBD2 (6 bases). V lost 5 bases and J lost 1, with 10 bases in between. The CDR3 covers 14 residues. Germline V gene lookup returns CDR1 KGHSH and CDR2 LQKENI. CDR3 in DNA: TGTGCCAGCTCAATCTCTAGCGGCACAGATACGCAGTATTTT. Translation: CASSISSGTDTQYF.

CDR3: CASSSSGGIDTQYF. DNA for the CDR3: TGCGCCAGCAGCTCAAGCGGGGGTATTGATACGCAGTATTTT. The chain combines TRBV5-1 with TRBJ2-3; 8 bases align to TRBD2. The germline V gene has CDR1 SGHRS and CDR2 YFSETQ. The junction had 6 bases not matched to a gene; V was cut back by 3 bases and J by 6 bases. The CDR3 runs to 14 residues.

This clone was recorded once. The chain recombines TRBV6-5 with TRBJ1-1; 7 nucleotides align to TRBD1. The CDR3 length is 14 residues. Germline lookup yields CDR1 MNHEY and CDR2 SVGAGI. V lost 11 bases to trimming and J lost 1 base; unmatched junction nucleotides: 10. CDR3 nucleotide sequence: TGTGCCTCACGGGACAGCTTCGGGAACACTGAAGCTTTCTTT. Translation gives CASRDSFGNTEAFF.

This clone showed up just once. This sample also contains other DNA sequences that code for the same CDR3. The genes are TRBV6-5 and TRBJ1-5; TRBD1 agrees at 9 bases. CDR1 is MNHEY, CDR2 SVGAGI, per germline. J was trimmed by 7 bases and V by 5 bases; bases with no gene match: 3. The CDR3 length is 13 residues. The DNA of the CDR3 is TGTGCCAGCAGTCGGACAGGGGCGCAGCCCCAGCATTTT. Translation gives CASSRTGAQPQHF.

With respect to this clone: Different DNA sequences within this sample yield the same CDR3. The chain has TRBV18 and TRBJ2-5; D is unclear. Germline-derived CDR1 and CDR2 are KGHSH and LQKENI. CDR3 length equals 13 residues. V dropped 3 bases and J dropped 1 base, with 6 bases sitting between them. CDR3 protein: CASSPGSQETQYF. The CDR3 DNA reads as TGTGCCAGCTCACCGGGCTCCCAAGAGACCCAGTACTTC. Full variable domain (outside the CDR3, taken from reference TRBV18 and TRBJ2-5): NAGVMQNPRHLVRRRGQEARLRCSPMKGHSHVYWYRQLPEEGLKFMVYLQKENIIDESGMPKERFSAEFPKEGPSILRIQQVVRGDSAAYFCASSPGSQETQYFGPGTRLLVL.

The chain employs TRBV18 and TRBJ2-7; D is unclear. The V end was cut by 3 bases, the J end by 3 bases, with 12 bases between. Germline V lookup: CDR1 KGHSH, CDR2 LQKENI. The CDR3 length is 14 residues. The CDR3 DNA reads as TGTGCCAGCTCACCCATTGGCACCTTCTACGAGCAGTACTTC. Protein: CASSPIGTFYEQYF.

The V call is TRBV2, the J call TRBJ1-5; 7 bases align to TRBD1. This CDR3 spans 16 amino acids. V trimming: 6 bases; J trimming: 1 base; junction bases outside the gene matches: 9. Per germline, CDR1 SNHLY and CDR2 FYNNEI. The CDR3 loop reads CASSGQAAASNQPQHF. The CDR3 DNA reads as TGTGCCAGCAGCGGACAGGCGGCCGCGAGCAATCAGCCCCAGCATTTT.

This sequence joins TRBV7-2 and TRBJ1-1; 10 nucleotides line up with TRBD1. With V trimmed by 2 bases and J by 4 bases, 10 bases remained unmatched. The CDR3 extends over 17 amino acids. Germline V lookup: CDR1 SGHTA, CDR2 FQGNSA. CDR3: CASSLSRQGAGGTEAFF. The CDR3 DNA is TGTGCCAGCAGCTTATCTAGACAGGGGGCAGGTGGCACTGAAGCTTTCTTT.

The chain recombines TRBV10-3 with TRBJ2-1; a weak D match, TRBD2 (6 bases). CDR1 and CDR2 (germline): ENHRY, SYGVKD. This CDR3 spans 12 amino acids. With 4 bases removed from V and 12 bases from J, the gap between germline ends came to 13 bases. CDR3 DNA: TGTGCCATCAGTGGAGCTAGCGTTGGGCAGTTCTTC. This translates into CAISGASVGQFF.

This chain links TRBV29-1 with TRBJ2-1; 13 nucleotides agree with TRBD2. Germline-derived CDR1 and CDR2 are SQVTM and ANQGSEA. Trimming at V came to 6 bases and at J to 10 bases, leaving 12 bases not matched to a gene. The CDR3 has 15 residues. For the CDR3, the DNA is TGCAGCGTCCACTACCGACTAGCGGGAGGAGGGGAGCAGTTCTTC. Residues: CSVHYRLAGGGEQFF.

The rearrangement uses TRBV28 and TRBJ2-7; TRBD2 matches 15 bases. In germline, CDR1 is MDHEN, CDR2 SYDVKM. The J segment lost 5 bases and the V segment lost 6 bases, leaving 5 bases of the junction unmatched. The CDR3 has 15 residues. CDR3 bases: TGTGCCAGCAGCCGGACTAGCGGGAGGGCCAACGAGCAGTACTTC. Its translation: CASSRTSGRANEQYF.

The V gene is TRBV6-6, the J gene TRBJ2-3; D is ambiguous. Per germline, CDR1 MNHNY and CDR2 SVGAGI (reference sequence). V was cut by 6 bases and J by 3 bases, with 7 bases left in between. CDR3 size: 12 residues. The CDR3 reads CASSLVTDTQYF. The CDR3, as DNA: TGTGCCAGCAGCTTAGTGACAGATACGCAGTATTTT.

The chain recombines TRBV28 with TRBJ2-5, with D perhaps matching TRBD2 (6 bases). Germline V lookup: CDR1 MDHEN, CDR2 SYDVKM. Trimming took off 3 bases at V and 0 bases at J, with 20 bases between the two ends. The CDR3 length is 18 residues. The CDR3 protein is CASSFGLFAGPNQETQYF. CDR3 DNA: TGTGCCAGCAGTTTCGGCCTCTTTGCGGGGCCTAACCAAGAGACCCAGTACTTC. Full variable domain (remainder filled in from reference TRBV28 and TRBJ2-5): DVKVTQSSRYLVKRTGEKVFLECVQDMDHENMFWYRQDPGLGLRLIYFSYDVKMKEKGDIPEGYSVSREKKERFSLILESASTNQTSMYLCASSFGLFAGPNQETQYFGPGTRLLVL.

The CDR3 DNA is TGTGCCAGCAGCCCGGAGGACAGGGGGAGCAATCAGCCCCAGCATTTT. Encoded protein: CASSPEDRGSNQPQHF. The chain combines TRBV7-8 with TRBJ1-5; 10 bases are shared with TRBD1. The trim removed 5 bases at V and 1 base at J, leaving 5 bases unmatched. The CDR3 is 16 residues long. Germline CDR1 is SGHVS and CDR2 is FQNEAQ.